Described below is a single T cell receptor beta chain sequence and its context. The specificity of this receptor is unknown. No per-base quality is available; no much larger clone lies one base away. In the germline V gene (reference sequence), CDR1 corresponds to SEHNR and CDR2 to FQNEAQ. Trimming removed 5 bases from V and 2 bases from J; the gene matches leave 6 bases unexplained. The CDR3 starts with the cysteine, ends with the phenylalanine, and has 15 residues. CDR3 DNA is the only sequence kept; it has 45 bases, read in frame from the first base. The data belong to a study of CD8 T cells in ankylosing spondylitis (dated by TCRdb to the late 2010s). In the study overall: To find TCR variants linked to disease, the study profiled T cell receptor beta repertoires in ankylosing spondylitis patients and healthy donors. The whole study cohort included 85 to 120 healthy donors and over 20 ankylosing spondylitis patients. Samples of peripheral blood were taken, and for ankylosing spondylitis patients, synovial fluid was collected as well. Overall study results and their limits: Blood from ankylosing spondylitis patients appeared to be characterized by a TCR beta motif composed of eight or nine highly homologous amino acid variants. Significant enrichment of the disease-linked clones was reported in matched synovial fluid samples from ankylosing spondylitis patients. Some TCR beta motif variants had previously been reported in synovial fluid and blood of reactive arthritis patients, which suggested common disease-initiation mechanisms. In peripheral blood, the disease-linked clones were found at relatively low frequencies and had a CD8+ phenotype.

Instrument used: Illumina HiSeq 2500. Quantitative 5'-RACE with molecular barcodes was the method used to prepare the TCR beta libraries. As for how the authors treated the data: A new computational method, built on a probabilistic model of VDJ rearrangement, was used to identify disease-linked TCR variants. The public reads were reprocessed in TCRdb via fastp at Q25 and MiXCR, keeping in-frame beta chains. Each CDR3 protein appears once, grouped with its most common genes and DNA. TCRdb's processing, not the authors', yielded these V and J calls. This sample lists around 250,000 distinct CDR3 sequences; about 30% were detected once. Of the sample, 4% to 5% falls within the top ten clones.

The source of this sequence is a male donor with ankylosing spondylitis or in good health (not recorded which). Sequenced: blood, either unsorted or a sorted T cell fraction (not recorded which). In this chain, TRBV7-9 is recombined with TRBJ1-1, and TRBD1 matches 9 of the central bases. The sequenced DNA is TGTGCCAGCAGCCATTCGACAGGGGGTAACACTGAAGCTTTCTTT. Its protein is CASSHSTGGNTEAFF.